The source of this TCR beta chain is a study of cytomegalovirus exposure and HLA in healthy donors. Whole-study results and caveats: The authors considered a cluster of highly shared sequence variants likely to be a sequencing artifact. In a later analysis, CMV-associated beta chains were mostly HLA-associated, it appeared. Earlier findings revealed that most TCR beta V segments proved productive either about 87% or about 30% of the time.

The germline CDR1 and CDR2 sequences are LNHDA and SQIVND (reference sequence). V trimming: 8 bases; J trimming: 1 base; junction bases outside the gene matches: 4. The CDR3 extends over 14 amino acids. A remark on this clone: Its antigen is undetermined.

The PCR had 60 Vbeta and 13 Jbeta primers. Measured with immunoSEQ multiplex PCR; TCRdb has only the in-frame clones, and not every one. Of some 200,000 clones in the sample, almost 85% were seen once. The clonotype was recovered from a woman aged 40 to 49 in good health and CMV-seronegative. The rearrangement joins TRBV19 to TRBJ1-3; 8 bases are a match to TRBD1. Sequencing was performed on PBMCs. DNA of the CDR3: TGTGCCAGTCGTACAGGGGGTTCTGGAAACACCATATATTTT. Amino acid sequence: CASRTGGSGNTIYF.